This T cell receptor beta chain was sequenced during a study of blood T cells in healthy people across ages. Then a second PCR, running about 6 to 12 cycles, was carried out with a sample-barcoded 5' primer and a J-beta primer mix. One entry per CDR3 protein, called by TCRdb with MiXCR from the 5' RACE reads. The data contain 800,000 or so distinct CDR3 sequences, about 59% of them singletons. Sequenced material: blood. The clonotype comes from a man aged 30-40 years in good health.

The CDR3 sequence: CASSPDPSGEQFF. DNA of the CDR3: TGTGCCAGCAGCCCCGACCCAAGTGGGGAGCAGTTCTTC. V usage is TRBV13 and J usage is TRBJ2-1, with D unclear. The length of the CDR3 is 13 residues. Deletions cut 5 bases from V and 10 bases from J, with 15 bases between. Per the germline V gene, CDR1 is PRHDT and CDR2 is FYEKMQ (reference sequence). The complete variable domain, with remaining parts taken from reference TRBV13 and TRBJ2-1, reads AAGVIQSPRHLIKEKRETATLKCYPIPRHDTVYWYQQGPGQDPQFLISFYEKMQSDKGSIPDRFSAQQFSDYHSELNMSSLELGDSALYFCASSPDPSGEQFFGPGTRLTVL.